A single sample gave rise to the 11 T cell receptor beta chains below, sequenced in a study of spatial heterogeneity in lung cancer. The time point is: blood at routine non-recurrence follow-up after resection. TCRdb redid the calling of the 5' RACE reads with MiXCR, one entry per CDR3 protein. The sample holds 20,000 to 25,000 distinct CDR3 sequences, more than 9.5% seen once. The specimen comprised PBMCs, sampled at follow-up. Receptors were obtained from a male donor with early-stage non-small cell lung cancer.

This clonotype has only one observation. The chain has TRBV11-2 and TRBJ1-1; 8 bases are a match to TRBD1. The CDR3 loop spans 13 amino acids. V lost 0 bases, J lost 12 bases, and 6 bases stayed unmatched. From germline, CDR1 is SGHAT and CDR2 FQNNGV. CDR3 DNA sequence: TGTGCCAGCAGCTTAGACCGGACAGGGAACCCTTTCTTT. It translates to CASSLDRTGNPFF.

In this sample, this clonotype turned up many times. The chain has TRBV7-2 and TRBJ2-1; TRBD1 is a possible D gene (7 bases). Trimming took off 7 bases at V and 6 bases at J, with 10 bases between the two ends. CDR3 length: 12 residues. In germline, CDR1 is SGHTA, CDR2 FQGNSA. The CDR3 sequence: CASNRGGNEQFF. DNA of the CDR3: TGTGCCAGCAACAGGGGAGGCAATGAGCAGTTCTTC.

This clonotype was detected ten times or more. The rearrangement links TRBV23-1 to TRBJ1-2; no definite D call. TRBV23-1 qualifies as an ORF whose function is uncertain. The ends were cut back, 2 bases at V and 8 bases at J, with 12 bases in the middle. The CDR3 spans 13 residues. CDR3 coding DNA: TGCGCCAGCAGTCAAAAAGGATCCGTCGGCTACACCTTC. The encoded protein is CASSQKGSVGYTF.

The chain recombines TRBV11-2 with TRBJ1-5; 8 nucleotides align to TRBD1. The CDR3 loop spans 14 amino acids. J gave up 6 bases and V 3 bases, and 4 bases lay outside the gene matches. Germline CDR1 reads SGHAT; CDR2 reads FQNNGV. In DNA, the CDR3 is TGTGCCAGCAGCTTGGACAGGGTTGGTCAGCCCCAGCATTTT. Amino acid sequence: CASSLDRVGQPQHF.

This clonotype has a count of ten or more. CDR3 DNA sequence: TGTGCCAGCAGCCAAAGGGATTCCCCAGAGACCCAGTACTTC. Translated: CASSQRDSPETQYF. The chain employs TRBV3-1 and TRBJ2-5; D gene ambiguous. Germline V lookup: CDR1 LGHDT, CDR2 YNNKEL (reference sequence). Trimming stripped 2 bases from V and 4 bases from J, with 11 bases between. CDR3 size: 14 residues.

In its sample, this clonotype was seen many times. The chain combines TRBV4-2 with TRBJ1-2; D is unclear. The germline gives CDR1 LGHNA, CDR2 YNFKEQ. The CDR3 covers 14 residues. V lost 1 base and J lost 1, with 7 bases in between. CDR3 in amino acids: CASSQVASNYGYTF. In nucleotides, the CDR3 is TGTGCCAGCAGCCAAGTTGCCAGTAACTATGGCTACACCTTC.

This chain links TRBV5-6 with TRBJ1-6; tentative D call: TRBD1 (5 bases). Germline CDR1 SGHDT, CDR2 YYEEEE. The CDR3 length is 17 residues. The ends were cut back, 0 bases at V and 0 bases at J, with 10 bases in the middle. CDR3 loop: CASSLAGAGSYNSPLHF. The CDR3 DNA sequence: TGTGCCAGCAGCTTGGCCGGGGCTGGCTCCTATAATTCACCCCTCCACTTT.

This clonotype occurred many times. The chain carries TRBV5-4 and TRBJ2-1, with 7 bases fitting TRBD1. V lost 4 bases and J lost 4; bases outside the gene matches: 14. Germline V lookup: CDR1 SGHNT, CDR2 YYREEE (reference sequence). The CDR3 sequence is 17 residues long. CDR3: CASSQRFGQVIYNEQFF. CDR3 bases: TGTGCCAGCAGCCAACGCTTTGGACAGGTTATTTACAATGAGCAGTTCTTC.

This clonotype has a count of ten or more. J is TRBJ2-1 and V is TRBV9, with a possible D match to TRBD2 (5 bases). CDR1 is SGDLS and CDR2 is YYNGEE in the germline V gene. CDR3 length: 14 residues. V lost 0 bases and J 10 bases, leaving 14 bases between the germline ends. CDR3 loop: CASSVGAARGEQFF. CDR3 DNA: TGTGCCAGCAGCGTAGGCGCGGCACGAGGGGAGCAGTTCTTC. The complete variable domain, with remaining parts taken from reference TRBV9 and TRBJ2-1, reads DSGVTQTPKHLITATGQRVTLRCSPRSGDLSVYWYQQSLDQGLQFLIQYYNGEERAKGNILERFSAQQFPDLHSELNLSSLELGDSALYFCASSVGAARGEQFFGPGTRLTVL.

This clonotype was picked up a small number of times. This sequence joins TRBV2 and TRBJ2-3; 8 bases are shared with TRBD2. V lost 7 bases and J lost 2; bases outside the gene matches: 11. CDR1 is SNHLY and CDR2 is FYNNEI in the germline V gene. The CDR3 covers 16 residues. The chain's CDR3 is CASTKGQRGTTDTQYF. The CDR3 DNA is TGTGCCAGCACCAAGGGGCAGCGGGGGACCACAGATACGCAGTATTTT.

At least ten counts were recorded for this clonotype. The V call is TRBV4-3, the J call TRBJ2-7, with 9 bases lining up with TRBD1. Germline values: CDR1 LGHNA, CDR2 YSLEER. The CDR3 totals 16 residues. The ends lost 6 bases at V and 0 bases at J; junction bases unmatched: 9. In DNA, the CDR3 is TGCGCCAGCAGTCCCTTAGGACAGGGGATCTCCTACGAGCAGTACTTC. Protein product: CASSPLGQGISYEQYF.